A single sample gave rise to the 4 T cell receptor beta chains below, sequenced in a study of control samples from healthy donors and cancer patients. Only in-frame clones appear in the TCRdb table, and some are missing; sequencing was by immunoSEQ multiplex PCR. The repertoire has 110,000 or so clones, roughly four fifths of them found once; the top ten carry approximately 7%. The sample consisted of blood. These receptors were taken from a young man in good health.

The rearrangement joins TRBV27 to TRBJ2-7, with D tentatively TRBD1 (8 bases). The CDR3 covers 16 residues. V lost 5 bases to trimming and J lost 7 bases, with 24 bases between them. The germline V gene has CDR1 MNHEY and CDR2 SMNVEV (reference sequence). CDR3 in amino acids: CASSTSSTGAGEEQYV. The CDR3 nucleotides read TGTGCCAGCAGTACCTCCTCGACAGGGGCGGGGGAGGAGCAGTACGTC.

As concerns this clone: The junction and the germline gene differ at one end; a read error may be behind it. The chain combines TRBV7-7 with TRBJ2-1; perhaps TRBD1 as D (7 bases). Germline assignment: CDR1 SSHAT and CDR2 FNYEAQ (reference sequence). The CDR3 extends over 12 amino acids. CDR3 bases: TGTGCTAGCAGCTTAGCAGGGGGGGAGCAGTTCTTC. This codes for CASSLAGGEQFF.

The chain joins TRBV9 to TRBJ1-6; D possibly corresponds to TRBD1 (6 bases). This CDR3 has 15 amino acids. Trimming took 5 bases from V and 5 from J, leaving 14 bases between them. The V gene's germline CDR1 is SGDLS and CDR2 YYNGEE. The CDR3 nucleotides are TGTGCCAGCAGGCGAACTAGGGGGAATAATTCACCCCTCCACTTT. Its protein product is CASRRTRGNNSPLHF.

The chain uses TRBV19 and TRBJ2-6; TRBD2 might be the D (5 bases). The ends were cut back, 6 bases at V and 0 bases at J, with 12 bases in the middle. The CDR3 runs 16 residues. Germline loops: CDR1 LNHDA, CDR2 SQIVND (reference sequence). The CDR3 nucleotides are TGTGCCAGTAGCCCAGGACGGGGCTCTGGGGCCAACGTCCTGACTTTC. Translation: CASSPGRGSGANVLTF.